This T cell receptor beta chain was identified during a study of response to subunit inactivated influenza vaccine. General study results and limits: The authors put forward the suggestion that each seasonal influenza vaccination may bring in only a limited number of new T cells.

Points on this clonotype: The target antigen is unknown.

TCRdb redid the calling of the RT-PCR reads with MiXCR, one entry per CDR3 protein. The sample has hundreds of thousands of distinct CDR3 sequences, around 18% seen once. The CDR3 covers 16 residues. Germline V lookup: CDR1 KGHSH, CDR2 LQKENI. Trimming shortened V by 7 bases and J by 0 bases, and 18 bases separated the two germline ends. The rearrangement uses TRBV18 and TRBJ1-1; D remains unclear. This specimen was PBMCs from blood, taken 5 to 6 days after vaccination. The sequence derives from a man aged 45-65 years who received an inactivated influenza vaccine. CDR3 DNA: TGTGCCAGCTTCTCACCAGTACAGACTCTGAACACTGAAGCTTTCTTT. It is translated as CASFSPVQTLNTEAFF.